The following is a T cell receptor (beta chain) sequence with its context. This clone's antigen is unknown. No much larger clone is present one base from it, and per-base qualities are unavailable. A distance of 11 bases separates the germline ends of V and J, which lose 4 bases and 6 bases respectively. CDR1 is given as SGHRS and CDR2 as YFSETQ, both from the germline V gene. Measured from the cysteine to the phenylalanine, the CDR3 is 13 residues long. Solely the CDR3 DNA is kept, with 39 bases framed from the first base. This sample's time point label indicates: blood at routine non-recurrence follow-up after resection. TCR sequencing used whole RNA extracted from tumor and nontumor lung tissue, or from cryopreserved PBMC samples, without cell sorting. A patient was chosen for TCR sequencing only when enough RNA was available from at least two tumor regions. These data originate in a study of spatial heterogeneity in lung cancer (dated by TCRdb to between 2019 and 2020). Background for the entire study: Donors were 70 or so patients with early-stage, untreated non-small cell lung cancer from the lung TRACERx cohort. In the raw uncorrected reads, each unique combination of TCR and UMI appeared more than ten times on average. TCR alpha and beta repertoires were quantitatively compared across multiple tumor regions, matched nontumor lung and blood in non-small cell lung cancer. Follow-up PBMC samples were sequenced whenever the samples were available, and the median time to follow-up was roughly two years after resection. Nonsynonymous mutation counts, determined by whole-exome sequencing of tumor tissue, were related to TCR repertoire features. Beta-chain transcripts were consistently detected in greater numbers than alpha-chain transcripts, which likely reflected higher beta-chain transcript abundance. At surgery, 220 tumor regions, around 67 matched nontumor lung samples and 45 to 60 PBMC samples were TCR-sequenced for both alpha and beta chains. What the authors observed across the whole study: Comparisons of baseline and follow-up blood repertoires included only 14 patients. Ubiquitous expanded tumor TCRs were detected in blood more often at tumor resection than at routine follow-up. Additional single-cell paired TCR alpha and beta sequencing was considered necessary to confirm, at a functional level, the hypothesis that regional TCRs recognize regional mutations.

The library was produced with 5' RACE. The listed sequencing device is NextSeq 500. To allow correction of PCR and sequencing errors, the TCR library protocol tagged every TCR cDNA molecule with a unique molecular identifier. Per the original workflow: TCR identification, UMI-based error correction and CDR3 extraction were all carried out with Decombinator tools. Expanded TCRs were defined as those above a frequency of 2 per 1,000, corresponding to the top 1% of the tumor frequency distribution. Renyi diversity was calculated using the R vegan package after each repertoire was subsampled 100 times to 5,000 TCRs. To build CDR3 similarity networks, amino acid triplet string-kernel similarity was used, and CDR3s were connected when their pairwise similarity was above 0.82. TCRdb passed the public sequencing reads through fastp at Q25 and MiXCR, retaining productive beta sequences. Rows are combined by CDR3 protein, so each entry shows the most common genes and DNA. These V and J calls originate from TCRdb's pipeline instead of the authors' own analysis. This sample has 95,000 to 130,000 distinct CDR3 sequences in its table, and 10% to 15% of those were observed once. Of the sample, 16% falls within the top ten clones.

The receptor's source is a male donor with early-stage non-small cell lung cancer. The chain is assembled from TRBV5-1 and TRBJ1-5; tentative D gene TRBD1, with 5 bases matching. The sequencing here drew on PBMCs, taken at follow-up. The CDR3 protein: CASSAGGGQPQHF. Read as DNA, the sequence is TGCGCCAGCAGCGCCGGTGGGGGTCAGCCCCAGCATTTT.